This T cell receptor beta chain was identified in a study of T cell responses to AZD1222 COVID-19 vaccine. Note on this clone: Antigen: not known.

Study conclusions and caveats: Of spike-specific TCRs, nearly half reportedly target regions left unmutated in variants.

This CDR3 is built from 13 residues. Between the trimmed V and J ends, which lost 4 bases and 5 bases, there was a span of 8 bases. Per the germline V gene, CDR1 is SGHTA and CDR2 is FQGTGA. TCRdb keeps only in-frame clones here, not all; method: immunoSEQ multiplex PCR. The sample has 110,000 to 150,000 clones, about nine tenths seen once. The sequence was obtained from an adult in good health. Sample: peripheral blood, taken on day 0 of AZD1222 vaccination. V is TRBV7-3 and J is TRBJ2-2; D remains unclear. The CDR3 coding sequence is TGTGCCAGCAGCTACACAAGAACCGGGGAGCTGTTTTTT. This codes for CASSYTRTGELFF. The full variable domain, completed using reference TRBV7-3 and TRBJ2-2, is GAGVSQTPSNKVTEKGKYVELRCDPISGHTALYWYRQSLGQGPEFLIYFQGTGAADDSGLPNDRFFAVRPEGSVSTLKIQRTERGDSAVYLCASSYTRTGELFFGEGSRLTVL.